The entry below describes one T cell receptor beta chain. Its target is unknown. TCRdb's copy holds only in-frame clones and misses some; the assay was immunoSEQ multiplex PCR. Of over 35,000 clones listed, 80% to 90% are singletons. The sample originates from a study of OX40 agonist ivuxolimab in advanced cancers. Study results and limitations: It was also the case that some nonresponders had low normalized T-cell clonal expansion.

The CDR3 has 16 residues. Germline CDR1 SGHTA, CDR2 FQGNSA. V lost 5 bases, J lost 5 bases, and 21 bases lay in between. Here the sequenced sample was CD4+ or CD8+ T cells sorted from blood, taken in a trial of the OX40 agonist ivuxolimab. The chain is built from TRBV7-2 and TRBJ2-5, with D perhaps TRBD1 or TRBD2 (5 bases each). The TCR was taken from an adult with an advanced solid tumor such as melanoma, head and neck, liver or kidney cancer. The DNA for the CDR3 is TGTGCCAGCAGCCCAGGGATCGGGATGGGGGTGGAGACCCAGTACTTC. Protein: CASSPGIGMGVETQYF.